These 9 T cell receptor beta chains originate from one sample sequenced in a study of vaccination and CD4 T cells after COVID-19. Their antigens are not known. Regarding treatment: approximately nine-day PBMC culture with coronavirus spike peptide pools or control peptides (ViraFEST assay). Sequencing of cultured CD4+ T cell DNA used the Oncomine TCR Beta short-read assay. In TCRdb, the PCR reads were re-called with MiXCR into one record per CDR3 protein. The table has approximately 16,000 distinct CDR3 sequences, about 55% seen once. Sequenced here: CD4+ T cells from blood, cultured in vitro, sampled before SARS-CoV-2 vaccination. Receptors originate from a human donor who had recovered from COVID-19.

V and J are TRBV6-1 and TRBJ1-3, with TRBD1 identical over 7 bases. The V and J ends lost 5 bases and 2 bases, in that order; junction bases with no gene match: 3. This CDR3 has 14 amino acids. The germline CDR1 and CDR2 sequences are MNHNS and SASEGT. DNA for the CDR3: TGTGCCAGCAGTCGGACAGGCACTGGAAACACCATATATTTT. It yields the protein CASSRTGTGNTIYF.

The table lists this clonotype with a count of one. The rearrangement links TRBV5-4 to TRBJ2-5, with D perhaps TRBD1 or TRBD2 (5 bases each). The CDR3 loop spans 13 amino acids. Germline CDR1 reads SGHNT; CDR2 reads YYREEE (reference sequence). The V gene lost 4 bases and the J gene lost 1 base, with 8 bases spanning the gap. The CDR3 coding sequence is TGTGCCAGCAGCCAGGGACCCCAAGAGACCCAGTACTTC. The encoded protein is CASSQGPQETQYF.

This clonotype was detected once. The chain is built from TRBV7-6 and TRBJ2-2, with 7 bases that match TRBD1. The CDR3 is made up of 15 amino acids. V trimming: 5 bases; J trimming: 6 bases; junction bases outside the gene matches: 9. CDR1 is SGHVS, CDR2 FNYEAQ, per germline. CDR3 region: CASSVRDSGSGELFF. The CDR3 nucleotides are TGTGCCAGCAGCGTCCGGGACAGCGGTTCCGGGGAGCTGTTTTTT.

This chain connects TRBV12-3 or TRBV12-4 to TRBJ2-5, with D uncertain. V lost 6 bases and J lost 5, with 10 bases in between. The CDR3 loop spans 12 amino acids. In DNA form, the CDR3 reads TGTGCCAGCAGCCCCCCCTGGGAGACCCAGTACTTC. This sequence encodes CASSPPWETQYF.

This clonotype appeared a few times. The chain is built from TRBV20-1 and TRBJ2-3; D is ambiguous. The CDR3 sequence is 11 residues long. Germline loops: CDR1 DFQATT, CDR2 SNEGSKA (reference sequence). With 6 bases removed from V and 1 base from J, the gap between germline ends came to 5 bases. For the CDR3, the DNA is TGCAGTGCGGTTGGCACAGATACGCAGTATTTT. It is translated as CSAVGTDTQYF.

DNA of the CDR3: TGTGCCAGCAGTGAAGATGGGACAGGGTTTTGGAACTATGGCTACACCTTC. This encodes CASSEDGTGFWNYGYTF. The V and J genes are TRBV2 and TRBJ1-2, with 9 nucleotides matching TRBD1. Germline CDR1 and CDR2: SNHLY and FYNNEI. V dropped 1 base and J dropped 2; count of bases not matched to a gene: 8. The CDR3 contains 17 residues.

V gene TRBV7-9 combines with J gene TRBJ2-7; 10 bases match TRBD1. The germline gives CDR1 SEHNR, CDR2 FQNEAQ (reference sequence). This CDR3 spans 16 amino acids. V lost 0 bases and J lost 3; bases outside the gene matches: 5. CDR3 in amino acids: CASSLAPTGGIYEQYF. The CDR3 nucleotides are TGTGCCAGCAGCTTAGCGCCGACAGGGGGCATCTACGAGCAGTACTTC.

This clonotype was observed a handful of times. The chain links TRBV7-9 to TRBJ2-1; TRBD2 matches 9 bases. Germline lookup yields CDR1 SEHNR and CDR2 FQNEAQ (reference sequence). V lost 7 bases and J lost 0; bases outside the gene matches: 13. The CDR3 runs 18 residues. This chain's CDR3 is CASTRGASGIPSYNEQFF. The CDR3 bases are TGTGCCAGCACCCGGGGGGCTAGCGGGATTCCCTCCTACAATGAGCAGTTCTTC.

The gene calls are TRBV25-1 and TRBJ1-2, with 7 bases aligning to TRBD1. Germline CDR1 is MGHDK and CDR2 is SYGVNS. The CDR3 extends over 13 amino acids. V gave up 6 bases and J gave up 2 bases; unmatched junction bases: 3. CDR3 protein: CASSRGINYGYTF. In DNA form, the CDR3 reads TGTGCCAGCAGCAGGGGGATCAACTATGGCTACACCTTC.